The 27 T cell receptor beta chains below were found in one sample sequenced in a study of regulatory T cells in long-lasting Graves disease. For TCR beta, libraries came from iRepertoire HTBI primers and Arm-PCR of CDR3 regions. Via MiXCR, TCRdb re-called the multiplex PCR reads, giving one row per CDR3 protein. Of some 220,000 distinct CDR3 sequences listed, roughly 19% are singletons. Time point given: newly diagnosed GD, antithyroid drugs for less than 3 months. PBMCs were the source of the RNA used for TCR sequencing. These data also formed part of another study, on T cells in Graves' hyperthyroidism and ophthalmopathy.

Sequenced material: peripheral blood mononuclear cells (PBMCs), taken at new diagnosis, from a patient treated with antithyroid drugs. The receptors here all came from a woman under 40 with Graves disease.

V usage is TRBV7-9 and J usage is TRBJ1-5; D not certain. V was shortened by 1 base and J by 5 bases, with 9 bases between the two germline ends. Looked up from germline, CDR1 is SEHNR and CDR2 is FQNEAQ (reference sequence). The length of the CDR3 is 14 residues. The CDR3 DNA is TGTGCCAGCAGCTTAGATGGCAGCCATCAGCCCCAGCATTTT. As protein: CASSLDGSHQPQHF.

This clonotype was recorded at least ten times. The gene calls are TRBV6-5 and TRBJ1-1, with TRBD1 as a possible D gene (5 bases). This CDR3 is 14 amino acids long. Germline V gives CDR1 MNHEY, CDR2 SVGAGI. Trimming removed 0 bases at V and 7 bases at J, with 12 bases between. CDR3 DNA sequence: TGTGCCAGCAGTTACTCTTTCAGGGTGGGTGAAGCTTTCTTT. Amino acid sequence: CASSYSFRVGEAFF.

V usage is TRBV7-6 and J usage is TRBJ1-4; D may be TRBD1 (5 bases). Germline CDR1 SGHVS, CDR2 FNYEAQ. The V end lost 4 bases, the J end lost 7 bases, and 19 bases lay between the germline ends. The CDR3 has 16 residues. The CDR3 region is CASSSSNGWGSEKLFF. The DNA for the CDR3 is TGTGCCAGCAGCTCAAGTAACGGGTGGGGCTCTGAAAAACTGTTTTTT.

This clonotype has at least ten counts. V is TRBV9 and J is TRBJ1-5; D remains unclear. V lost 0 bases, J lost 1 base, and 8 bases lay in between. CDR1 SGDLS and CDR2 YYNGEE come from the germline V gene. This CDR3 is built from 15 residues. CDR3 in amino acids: CASSVGMESNQPQHF. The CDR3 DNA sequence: TGTGCCAGCAGCGTAGGTATGGAGAGCAATCAGCCCCAGCATTTT.

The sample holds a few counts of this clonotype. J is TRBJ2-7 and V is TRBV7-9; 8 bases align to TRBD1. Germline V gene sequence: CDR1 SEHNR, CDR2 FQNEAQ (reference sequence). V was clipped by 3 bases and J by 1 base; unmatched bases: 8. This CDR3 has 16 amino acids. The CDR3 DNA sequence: TGTGCCAGCAGCTTGGCGGCAGGGGGCGTATCCTACGAGCAGTACTTC. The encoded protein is CASSLAAGGVSYEQYF.

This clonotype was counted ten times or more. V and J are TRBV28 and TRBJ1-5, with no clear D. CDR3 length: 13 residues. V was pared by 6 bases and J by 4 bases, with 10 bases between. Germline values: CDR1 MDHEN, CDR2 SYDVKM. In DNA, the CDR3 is TGTGCCAGCAGCAGCAACAGAAATCAGCCCCAGCATTTT. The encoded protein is CASSSNRNQPQHF.

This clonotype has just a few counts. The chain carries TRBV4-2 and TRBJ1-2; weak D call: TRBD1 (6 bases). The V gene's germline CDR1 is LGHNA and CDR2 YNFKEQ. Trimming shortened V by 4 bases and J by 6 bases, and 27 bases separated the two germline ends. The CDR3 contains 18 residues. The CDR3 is CASSPAQNRQGNTDGYTF. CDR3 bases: TGTGCCAGCAGCCCGGCACAAAATAGGCAGGGGAATACGGATGGCTACACCTTC.

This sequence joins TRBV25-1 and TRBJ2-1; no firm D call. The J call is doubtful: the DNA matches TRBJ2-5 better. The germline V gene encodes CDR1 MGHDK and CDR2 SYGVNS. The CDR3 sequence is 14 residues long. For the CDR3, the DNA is TGTGCCAGCAGTGAATTGGCTGACGAAGAGACCCAGTACTTC. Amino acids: CASSELADEETQYF.

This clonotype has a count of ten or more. CDR3 region: CSAEDRGGEKLFF. For the CDR3, the DNA is TGCAGTGCTGAAGACAGGGGGGGAGAAAAACTGTTTTTT. The chain is built from TRBV20-1 and TRBJ1-4; 9 nucleotides line up with TRBD1. The CDR3 consists of 13 residues. Germline V gene data show CDR1 as DFQATT and CDR2 as SNEGSKA (reference sequence). The trim removed 5 bases at V and 8 bases at J, leaving 6 bases unmatched.

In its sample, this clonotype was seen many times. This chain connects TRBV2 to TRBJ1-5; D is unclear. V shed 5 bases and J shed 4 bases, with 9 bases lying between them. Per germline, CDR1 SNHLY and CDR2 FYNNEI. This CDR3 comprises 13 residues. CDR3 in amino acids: CASSYQANQPQHF. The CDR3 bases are TGTGCCAGCAGTTACCAGGCAAATCAGCCCCAGCATTTT.

CDR3: CASRITHSVVNTEAFF. The CDR3 bases are TGTGCCAGCAGAATCACCCACTCCGTAGTGAACACTGAAGCTTTCTTT. This sequence joins TRBV6-1 and TRBJ1-1; D ambiguous. The length of the CDR3 is 16 residues. The germline V gene encodes CDR1 MNHNS and CDR2 SASEGT. V was cut by 6 bases and J by 0 bases, with 17 bases left in between.

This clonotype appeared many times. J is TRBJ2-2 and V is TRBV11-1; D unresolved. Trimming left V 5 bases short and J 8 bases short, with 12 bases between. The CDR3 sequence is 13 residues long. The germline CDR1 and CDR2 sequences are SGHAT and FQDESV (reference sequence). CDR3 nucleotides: TGTGCCAGCAGCCCTAGTCGGCGAGGGGAGCTGTTTTTT. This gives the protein CASSPSRRGELFF.

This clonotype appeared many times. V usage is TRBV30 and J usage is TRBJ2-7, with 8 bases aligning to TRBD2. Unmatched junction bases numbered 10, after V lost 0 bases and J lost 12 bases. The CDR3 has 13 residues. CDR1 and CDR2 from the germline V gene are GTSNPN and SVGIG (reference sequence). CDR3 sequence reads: CAWSVLGRVQPYF. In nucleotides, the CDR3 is TGTGCCTGGAGTGTACTCGGGAGGGTCCAACCGTACTTC.

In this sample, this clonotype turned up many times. CDR3 DNA: TGTGCCAGCAGTGAAGCGGAAGTGAATGAGCAGTTCTTC. It encodes CASSEAEVNEQFF. This rearrangement joins TRBV6-1 to TRBJ2-1; D is undetermined. From germline, CDR1 is MNHNS and CDR2 SASEGT. Trimming removed 0 bases at V and 7 bases at J, with 7 bases between. The CDR3 covers 13 residues.

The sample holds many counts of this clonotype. DNA of the CDR3: TGCAGTGCTACTTCACCGGGACAGGGCCAAGAGACCCAGTACTTC. Translated: CSATSPGQGQETQYF. The rearrangement uses TRBV20-1 and TRBJ2-5, with 9 positions matching TRBD1. J gave up 1 base and V 4 bases, and 7 bases lay outside the gene matches. The CDR3 sequence is 15 residues long. Germline V gives CDR1 DFQATT, CDR2 SNEGSKA (reference sequence).

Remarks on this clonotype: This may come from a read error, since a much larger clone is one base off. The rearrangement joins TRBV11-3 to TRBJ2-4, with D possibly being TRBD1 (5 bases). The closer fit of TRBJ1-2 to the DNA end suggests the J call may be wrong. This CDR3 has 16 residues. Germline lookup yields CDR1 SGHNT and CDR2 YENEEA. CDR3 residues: CASSLDRAYYPYGYTF. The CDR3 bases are TGTGCCAGCAGCTTAGACAGGGCCTATTACCCCTATGGCTACACCTTC.

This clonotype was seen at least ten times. The CDR3 DNA reads TGTGCCAGCAGCGATCACACCGGGACAGGGACTAACTATGGCTACACCTTC. It specifies CASSDHTGTGTNYGYTF. The chain recombines TRBV12-3 or TRBV12-4 with TRBJ1-2; the match to TRBD1 covers 9 bases. J lost 0 bases, V lost 6 bases, and 11 bases had no gene match. The CDR3 totals 17 residues.

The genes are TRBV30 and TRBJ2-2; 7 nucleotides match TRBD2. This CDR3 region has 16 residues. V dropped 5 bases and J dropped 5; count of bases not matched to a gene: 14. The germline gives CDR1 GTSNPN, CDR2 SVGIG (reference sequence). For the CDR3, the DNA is TGTGCCTGGTGTAAGGGAGGGGCTATAAAAACCGGGGAGCTGTTTTTT. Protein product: CAWCKGGAIKTGELFF.

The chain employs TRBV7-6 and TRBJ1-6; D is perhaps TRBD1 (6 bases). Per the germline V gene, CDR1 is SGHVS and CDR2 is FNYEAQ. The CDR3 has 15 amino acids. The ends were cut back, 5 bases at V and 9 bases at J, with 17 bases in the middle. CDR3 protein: CASSPRGSPSSPLHF. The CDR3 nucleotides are TGTGCCAGCAGCCCTAGGGGGTCTCCTAGTTCACCCCTCCACTTT.

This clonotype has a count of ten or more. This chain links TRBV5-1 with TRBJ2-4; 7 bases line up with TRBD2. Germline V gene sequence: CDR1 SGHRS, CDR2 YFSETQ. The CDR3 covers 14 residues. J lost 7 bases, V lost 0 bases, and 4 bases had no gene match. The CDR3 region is CASSLAVSGNIQYF. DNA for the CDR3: TGCGCCAGCAGCTTGGCCGTTAGCGGGAACATTCAGTACTTC.

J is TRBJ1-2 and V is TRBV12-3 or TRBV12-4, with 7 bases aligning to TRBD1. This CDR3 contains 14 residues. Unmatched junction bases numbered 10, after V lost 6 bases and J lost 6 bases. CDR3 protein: CASSSSGTADGYTF. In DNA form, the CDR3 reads TGTGCCAGCAGCTCCTCCGGGACAGCGGATGGCTACACCTTC.

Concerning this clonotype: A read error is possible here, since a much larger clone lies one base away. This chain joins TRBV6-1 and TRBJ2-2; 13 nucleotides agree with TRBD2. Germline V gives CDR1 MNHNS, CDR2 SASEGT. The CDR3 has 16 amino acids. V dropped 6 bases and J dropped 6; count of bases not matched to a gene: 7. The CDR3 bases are TGTGCCAGCAGCAGAAGGACTAGCGGGAGACCCGGGGAGCTGTTTTTT. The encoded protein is CASSRRTSGRPGELFF.

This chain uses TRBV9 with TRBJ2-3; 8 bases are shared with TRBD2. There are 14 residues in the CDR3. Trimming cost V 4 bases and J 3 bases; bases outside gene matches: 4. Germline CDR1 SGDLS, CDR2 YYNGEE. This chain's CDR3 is CASSIRGGTDTQYF. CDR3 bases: TGTGCCAGCAGCATACGGGGGGGGACAGATACGCAGTATTTT.

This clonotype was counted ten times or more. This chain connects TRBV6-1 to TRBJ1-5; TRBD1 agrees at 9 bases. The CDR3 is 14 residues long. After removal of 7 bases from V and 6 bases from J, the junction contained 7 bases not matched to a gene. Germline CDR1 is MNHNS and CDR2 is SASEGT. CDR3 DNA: TGTGCCAGCATCGGGACAGGGAACAGTCAGCCCCAGCATTTT. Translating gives CASIGTGNSQPQHF.

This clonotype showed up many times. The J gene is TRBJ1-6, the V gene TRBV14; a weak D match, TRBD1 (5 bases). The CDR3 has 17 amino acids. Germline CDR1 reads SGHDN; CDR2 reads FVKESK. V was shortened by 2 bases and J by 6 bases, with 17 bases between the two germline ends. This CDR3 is CASSQRWGGGGNSPLHF. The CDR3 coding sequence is TGTGCCAGCAGCCAACGGTGGGGCGGCGGGGGTAATTCACCCCTCCACTTT.

CDR3 amino acids: CASSSYRDRPNTEAFF. The DNA of the CDR3 is TGTGCCAGTAGTTCCTACCGGGACAGGCCGAACACTGAAGCTTTCTTT. The rearrangement links TRBV19 to TRBJ1-1; 8 nucleotides match TRBD1. The CDR3 spans 16 residues. Per the germline V gene, CDR1 is LNHDA and CDR2 is SQIVND (reference sequence). V dropped 5 bases and J dropped 1; count of bases not matched to a gene: 9.

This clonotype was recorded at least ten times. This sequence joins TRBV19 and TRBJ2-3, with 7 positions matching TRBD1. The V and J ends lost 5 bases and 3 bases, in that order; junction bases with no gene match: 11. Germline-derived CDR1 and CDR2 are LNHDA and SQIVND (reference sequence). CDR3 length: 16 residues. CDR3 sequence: CASSPNPGQRTDTQYF. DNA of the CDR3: TGTGCCAGTAGTCCCAACCCGGGACAGAGAACAGATACGCAGTATTTT.